These T cell receptor beta chains were read from a single sample in a study of regulatory T cells in long-lasting Graves disease. TCRdb re-analysed the multiplex PCR reads in MiXCR, keeping a single row per CDR3 protein. Found here are 200,000 to 250,000 distinct CDR3 sequences, roughly a fifth of them singletons; the top ten hold about an eighth. Another study also made use of these data, one on T cells in Graves' hyperthyroidism and ophthalmopathy.

The sample consisted of peripheral blood mononuclear cells (PBMCs), taken at new diagnosis, from a patient treated with antithyroid drugs. The source is a woman aged 30 to 39 with Graves disease. Each CDR3 is given without its conserved first and last residue.

>TRBJ1-1|TRBV6-5
ASSYRLPPNTEAF
>TRBJ2-3|TRBV28
ASSLQASTDTQY
>TRBJ2-2|TRBV6-1
ASTPGVTGELF
>TRBJ2-6|TRBV9
ASSVGASGANVLT
>TRBJ2-2|TRBV11-2
ASSAQGNTGELF
>TRBJ1-2|TRBV6-5
ASSYPGQGLVNYGYT
>TRBJ2-7|TRBV20-1
SARDQSNLHEQY
>TRBJ2-1|TRBV3-1
ATSRTSGRISYNEQF
>TRBJ1-4|TRBV6-5
ASSYSGGYSNEKLF
>TRBJ2-2|TRBV7-9
ASSHPITNTGELF
>TRBJ2-7|TRBV6-2/TRBV6-3
ASSEAGGQGYEQY
>TRBJ1-1|TRBV7-3
ASSLDSYTEAF
>TRBJ2-7|TRBV13
ASSFSGVEQY
>TRBJ1-1|TRBV18
ASSRGTGGAGRTEAF
>TRBJ1-6|TRBV4-1
ASSQVKAPGSPLH
>TRBJ1-2|TRBV28
ASSFNYGYT
>TRBJ1-1|TRBV5-4
ASSFKRLTNTEAF
>TRBJ2-5|TRBV12-3/TRBV12-4
ASSPQGEETQY
>TRBJ2-1|TRBV12-3/TRBV12-4
ASSLFGQEQF
>TRBJ2-2|TRBV20-1
SARRGGPGTGELF
>TRBJ2-2|TRBV11-3
ASSLRDRGRTGELF
>TRBJ1-5|TRBV6-1
ASSKDTYQPQH
>TRBJ1-2|TRBV27
ASSLGGTGNYGYT
>TRBJ1-3|TRBV9
ASSPTTGGTGNTIY
>TRBJ2-2|TRBV7-2
ASSPRAQNTGELF
>TRBJ1-1|TRBV30
ACAENTEAF
>TRBJ1-4|TRBV5-5
ASSQARTGEKLF
>TRBJ1-2|TRBV2
ASTWGDRGLYGYT
>TRBJ2-1|TRBV7-6
ASSLDGRAWNNEQF
>TRBJ2-1|TRBV7-9
ASSGGFNSASYNEQF
>TRBJ1-2|TRBV27
ASSIGVPTNYGYT
>TRBJ1-2|TRBV2
ASRAGQGASGYT
>TRBJ1-1|TRBV18
ASSQGGSTEAF
>TRBJ1-1|TRBV29-1
SVDPTGAGGTEAF
>TRBJ2-5|TRBV30
AWSVGQGDQETQY
>TRBJ2-7|TRBV9
ASSKGQDYEQY
>TRBJ2-7|TRBV5-1
ASSLAAASPYEQY
>TRBJ2-1|TRBV2
ASIPGFNEQF
>TRBJ2-3|TRBV11-2
ASSRIRDYREPDTQY